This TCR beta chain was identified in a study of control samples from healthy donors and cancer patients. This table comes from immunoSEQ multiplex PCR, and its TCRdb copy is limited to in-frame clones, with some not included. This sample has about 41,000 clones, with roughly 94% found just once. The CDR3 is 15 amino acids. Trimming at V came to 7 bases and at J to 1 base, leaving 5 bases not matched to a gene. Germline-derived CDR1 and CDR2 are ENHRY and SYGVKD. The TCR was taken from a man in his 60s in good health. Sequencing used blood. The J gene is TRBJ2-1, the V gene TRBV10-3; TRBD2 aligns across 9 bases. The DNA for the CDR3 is TGTGCCATCAAGCCTAGCGGGGATTCCTACAATGAGCAGTTCTTC. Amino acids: CAIKPSGDSYNEQFF.